One TCR beta chain is described in this entry. Its antigen is currently unknown. The data stem from a study of shared clonotypes between healthy human individuals. Points from the study as a whole: Only blood was sampled; tissue repertoires likely differ. Four donors held about 5% of naive CD4 clonotypes in common.

The germline V gene has CDR1 MNHNY and CDR2 SVGAGI (reference sequence). The J segment lost 5 bases and the V segment lost 0 bases, leaving 5 bases of the junction unmatched. CDR3 length equals 16 residues. This table comes from immunoSEQ multiplex PCR, and its TCRdb copy is limited to in-frame clones, with some not included. The table has around 1.6 million clones, 95% to 99% seen once. Healthy and HIV-negative, the adult donors had no recent acute infections or vaccinations. The sequence was collected from a man younger than 40 in good health. Source material: naive CD4+ T cells sorted from blood. The subset denotes: CD45RA+ positively selected. This chain uses TRBV6-6 with TRBJ1-4; the match to TRBD1 covers 8 bases. CDR3 bases: TGTGCCAGCAGTTACTCGAAGGCAGGGGGCAATGAAAAACTGTTTTTT. Amino acids: CASSYSKAGGNEKLFF.